The rows below give T cell receptor beta chains drawn from one sample of a study of cytomegalovirus exposure and HLA in healthy donors. Clones were sequenced by immunoSEQ multiplex PCR, and TCRdb holds only the in-frame ones, with some missing. Here the sample spans roughly 280,000 clones, under 80% being singletons. The sample comprised PBMCs. The receptors stem from a female donor in good health and CMV-seronegative. CDR3s leave out the opening cysteine and the closing phenylalanine or tryptophan. Fields, in order: clone size, V gene, CDR3 protein. A row's size may be missing; if present it is once, few, many or a size class.

clone size: NA
V gene: TRBV5-1
CDR3 protein: ASSLGDRGYEQY

clone size: NA
V gene: TRBV7-9
CDR3 protein: ASSLTLTGTYGYT

clone size: NA
V gene: TRBV7-9
CDR3 protein: ASSPPLEGSTDTQY

clone size: once
V gene: TRBV7-9
CDR3 protein: ASSTALYEQY

clone size: once
V gene: TRBV9
CDR3 protein: ASSVVPSGRAGVTDTQY

clone size: NA
V gene: TRBV18
CDR3 protein: ASSPQSGTEAF

clone size: few
V gene: TRBV7-8
CDR3 protein: ASSSPGVWQY

clone size: NA
V gene: TRBV7-2
CDR3 protein: ASSSGEQY

clone size: few
V gene: TRBV6-5
CDR3 protein: ASSYGLAGVGEQY

clone size: few
V gene: TRBV28
CDR3 protein: ASSAQGAANEKLF

clone size: NA
V gene: TRBV30
CDR3 protein: AWTPPLKRGDTGELF

clone size: NA
V gene: TRBV2
CDR3 protein: ASTRDRGGSPLH

clone size: NA
V gene: TRBV7-9
CDR3 protein: ASSSLRGRAPDTQY

clone size: NA
V gene: TRBV5-1
CDR3 protein: ASSFLGTGGNTIY

clone size: NA
V gene: TRBV19
CDR3 protein: ASSMGRGGSGANVLT

clone size: NA
V gene: TRBV5-1
CDR3 protein: ASSLVMNTEAF

clone size: NA
V gene: TRBV5-4
CDR3 protein: ASSPPGQGVEQF

clone size: NA
V gene: TRBV27
CDR3 protein: ASSSTGVYGYT

clone size: once
V gene: TRBV7-9
CDR3 protein: ASSSRPLAGGADTQY

clone size: few
V gene: TRBV4-2
CDR3 protein: ASSRQREGRDTQY

clone size: NA
V gene: TRBV5-4
CDR3 protein: ASSLTSGTYEQY

clone size: NA
V gene: TRBV5-1
CDR3 protein: ASSPGRIPNEKLF

clone size: NA
V gene: TRBV6-4
CDR3 protein: ASSDMPGAFGYT

clone size: NA
V gene: TRBV10-3
CDR3 protein: AINGLAGPTDTQY

clone size: NA
V gene: TRBV25-1
CDR3 protein: ASSADSLSYEQY

clone size: NA
V gene: TRBV15
CDR3 protein: ATSRPSGRIGNNEQF

clone size: NA
V gene: TRBV19
CDR3 protein: ASSIGLEIDTQY

clone size: NA
V gene: TRBV6-1
CDR3 protein: ASSAPRVIYGYT

clone size: NA
V gene: TRBV15
CDR3 protein: ATSREFQAGNQPQH

clone size: few
V gene: TRBV7-2
CDR3 protein: ASSLIPTSSYEQY

clone size: NA
V gene: TRBV6-5
CDR3 protein: ASSPGNNEQF

clone size: NA
V gene: TRBV9
CDR3 protein: ASSVDVGQEPTGELF

clone size: NA
V gene: TRBV5-1
CDR3 protein: ASSLLVGQAYGYT

clone size: NA
V gene: TRBV6-5
CDR3 protein: ASSKRSSYNSPLH

clone size: NA
V gene: TRBV19
CDR3 protein: ASSSPSRAGTLYGYT

clone size: NA
V gene: TRBV19
CDR3 protein: ASSRQGRGSYEQY

clone size: NA
V gene: TRBV10-3
CDR3 protein: AISQNSGGNTEAF

clone size: few
V gene: TRBV18
CDR3 protein: ASSPDSYEQY

clone size: NA
V gene: TRBV15
CDR3 protein: ATRRNGGQETQY

clone size: NA
V gene: TRBV11-2
CDR3 protein: ASSLVGWRAGFTDTQY

clone size: NA
V gene: TRBV11-3
CDR3 protein: ASSPTRSNEQY

clone size: NA
V gene: TRBV4-1
CDR3 protein: ASSQAGIGADTQY

clone size: NA
V gene: TRBV29-1
CDR3 protein: SVKDRLKYNEQF

clone size: few
V gene: TRBV6-1
CDR3 protein: ASSEYSTENTEAF

clone size: NA
V gene: TRBV11-2
CDR3 protein: ASSQDQAFTRMNTEAF

clone size: NA
V gene: TRBV11-2
CDR3 protein: ASSPPTSGVYEQY

clone size: NA
V gene: TRBV19
CDR3 protein: ASIPGQGAGQPQH

clone size: few
V gene: TRBV6-5
CDR3 protein: ASSPAGYDQPQH

clone size: NA
V gene: TRBV7-9
CDR3 protein: SSLGQGNGNEQF

clone size: NA
V gene: TRBV5-1
CDR3 protein: ASTPDRDEQY

clone size: NA
V gene: TRBV19
CDR3 protein: ASSTGGTGELF

clone size: NA
V gene: TRBV11-1
CDR3 protein: ASSLVAGGGTDTQY

clone size: NA
V gene: TRBV7-6
CDR3 protein: ASSLARGDTQY

clone size: once
V gene: TRBV11-2
CDR3 protein: ASSLGQVPGYT

clone size: few
V gene: TRBV28
CDR3 protein: ASGSSGIGPYEQY

clone size: once
V gene: TRBV18
CDR3 protein: ASSPGLSGSYNEQF

clone size: NA
V gene: TRBV5-6
CDR3 protein: ASERSPYTGELF

clone size: NA
V gene: TRBV7-6
CDR3 protein: ASSLAHGANTEAF